The entry below gives a single T cell receptor beta chain sequence along with its context. Trimming left V 2 bases short and J 6 bases short, with 11 bases between. Looked up from germline, CDR1 is MDHEN and CDR2 is SYDVKM. The length of the CDR3 is 14 residues. This entry belongs to a study of blood T cell repertoires in COVID-19. About the study: There were acute and convalescent COVID-19 samples, and they came from the United States, Italy and Spain.

Some clones are missing from TCRdb's copy, which holds only in-frame ones; the method was immunoSEQ multiplex PCR. The table records fewer than 100,000 clones, about nine tenths of them present only once. Sequences were obtained from peripheral blood. This receptor was identified in a woman in her forties or fifties in a cohort sampled during active COVID-19. The chain combines TRBV28 with TRBJ1-5, with D uncertain. The CDR3 DNA follows: TGTGCCAGCAGTTTACTGGCTTTATTTCAGCCCCAGCATTTT. Translated: CASSLLALFQPQHF.